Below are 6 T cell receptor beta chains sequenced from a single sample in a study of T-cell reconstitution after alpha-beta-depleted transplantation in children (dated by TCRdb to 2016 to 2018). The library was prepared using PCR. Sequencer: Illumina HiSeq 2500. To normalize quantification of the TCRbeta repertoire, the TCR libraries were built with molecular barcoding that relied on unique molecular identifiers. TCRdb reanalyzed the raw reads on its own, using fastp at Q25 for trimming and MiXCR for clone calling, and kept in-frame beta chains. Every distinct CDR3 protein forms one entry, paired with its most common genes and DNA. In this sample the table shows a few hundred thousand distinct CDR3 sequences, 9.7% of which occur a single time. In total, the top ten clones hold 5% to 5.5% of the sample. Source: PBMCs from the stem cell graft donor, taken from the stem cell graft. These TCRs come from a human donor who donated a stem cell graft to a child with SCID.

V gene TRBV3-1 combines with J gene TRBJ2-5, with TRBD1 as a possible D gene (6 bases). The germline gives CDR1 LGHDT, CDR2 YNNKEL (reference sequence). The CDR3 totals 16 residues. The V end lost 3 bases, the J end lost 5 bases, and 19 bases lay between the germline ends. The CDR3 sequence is CASSHIGRGRGETQYF. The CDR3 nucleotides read TGTGCCAGCAGCCACATCGGAAGGGGCAGGGGCGAGACCCAGTACTTC.

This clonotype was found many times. The CDR3 loop is CASSRDPTGSSYEQYF. The CDR3 DNA reads as TGCGCCAGCAGCCGCGACCCGACAGGGAGTAGTTACGAGCAGTACTTC. V gene TRBV5-1 combines with J gene TRBJ2-7, with 7 positions matching TRBD1. This CDR3 has 16 residues. Germline assignment: CDR1 SGHRS and CDR2 YFSETQ. V was pared by 4 bases and J by 4 bases, with 14 bases of the junction left unmatched. Drawing the rest from reference TRBV5-1 and TRBJ2-7, the complete variable domain is KAGVTQTPRYLIKTRGQQVTLSCSPISGHRSVSWYQQTPGQGLQFLFEYFSETQRNKGNFPGRFSGRQFSNSRSEMNVSTLELGDSALYLCASSRDPTGSSYEQYFGPGTRLTVT.

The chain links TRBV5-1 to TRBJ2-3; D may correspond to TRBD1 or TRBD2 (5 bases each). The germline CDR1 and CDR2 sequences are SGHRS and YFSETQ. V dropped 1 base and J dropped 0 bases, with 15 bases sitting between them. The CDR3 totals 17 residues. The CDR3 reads CASSLPGTSASTDTQYF. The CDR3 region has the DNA TGCGCCAGCAGCTTGCCCGGGACCAGCGCTAGCACAGATACGCAGTATTTT.

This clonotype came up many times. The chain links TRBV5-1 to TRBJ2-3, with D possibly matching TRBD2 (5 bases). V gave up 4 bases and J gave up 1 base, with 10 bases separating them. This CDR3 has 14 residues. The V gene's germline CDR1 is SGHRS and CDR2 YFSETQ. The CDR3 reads CASSAKAGTDTQYF. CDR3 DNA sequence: TGCGCCAGCAGCGCGAAAGCGGGCACAGATACGCAGTATTTT.

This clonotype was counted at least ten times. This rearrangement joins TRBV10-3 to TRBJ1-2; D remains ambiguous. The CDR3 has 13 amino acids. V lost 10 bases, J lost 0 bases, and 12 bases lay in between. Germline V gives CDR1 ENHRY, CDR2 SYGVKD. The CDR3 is CASATPTNYGYTF. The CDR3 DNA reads TGTGCCAGTGCGACACCGACTAACTATGGCTACACCTTC.

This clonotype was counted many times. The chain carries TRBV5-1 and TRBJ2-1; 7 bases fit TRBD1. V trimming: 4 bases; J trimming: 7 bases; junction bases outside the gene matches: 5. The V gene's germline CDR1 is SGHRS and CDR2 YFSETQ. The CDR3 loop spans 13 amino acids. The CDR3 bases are TGCGCCAGCAGCAAGTCGACAGGGAATGAGCAGTTCTTC. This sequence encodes CASSKSTGNEQFF.